One and the same sample provided the 14 T cell receptor beta chains below, sequenced in a study of CD8+ T cells in alopecia areata. The sample's treatment: oral pan-JAK inhibitor, 5-10 mg twice daily. Investigators isolated RNA and reverse transcribed it into cDNA to act as the sequencing template. TCRdb's copy holds only in-frame clones and misses some; the assay was immunoSEQ multiplex PCR. The sample lists 270,000 or so clones, over 45% occurring once. This specimen consisted of CD4+ T cells sorted from blood, obtained at week 24, from a patient treated with tofacitinib. Receptors were obtained from a human donor with alopecia areata.

The J gene is TRBJ1-1, the V gene TRBV30, with D perhaps matching TRBD1 (5 bases). CDR3 length: 13 amino acids. Trimming removed 5 bases from V and 0 bases from J, with 10 bases in between. Germline CDR1 GTSNPN, CDR2 SVGIG (reference sequence). The CDR3 sequence: CAWWGIMNTEAFF. CDR3 DNA: TGTGCCTGGTGGGGGATCATGAACACTGAAGCTTTCTTT.

The chain uses TRBV29-1 and TRBJ2-2; 7 positions match TRBD1. Trimming took 5 bases from V and 1 from J; bases not matched to a gene: 4. This CDR3 region has 14 residues. In germline, CDR1 is SQVTM, CDR2 ANQGSEA. In DNA form, the CDR3 reads TGCAGCGTTTGGACAGGAGTGAACACCGGGGAGCTGTTTTTT. As protein: CSVWTGVNTGELFF.

The chain couples TRBV28 to TRBJ2-2; 11 positions match TRBD1. From germline, CDR1 is MDHEN and CDR2 SYDVKM. V trimming: 8 bases; J trimming: 6 bases; junction bases outside the gene matches: 2. The CDR3 is made up of 13 amino acids. CDR3 sequence (DNA): TGTGCCAGCGGACAGGGGGCTGCCGGGGAGCTGTTTTTT. Its protein product is CASGQGAAGELFF.

The chain joins TRBV6-5 to TRBJ1-6, with D perhaps matching TRBD1 (6 bases). V was cut by 6 bases and J by 8 bases, with 8 bases left in between. The CDR3 runs to 12 residues. CDR1 MNHEY and CDR2 SVGAGI come from the germline V gene. Written as DNA, the CDR3 is TGTGCCAGCAGGGGGGCTGATTCACCCCTCCACTTT. As protein: CASRGADSPLHF.

This clone was seen a handful of times. The V gene is TRBV29-1, the J gene TRBJ2-1, with TRBD1 identical over 8 bases. Germline V gene data show CDR1 as SQVTM and CDR2 as ANQGSEA. The CDR3 length is 14 residues. The V segment lost 3 bases and the J segment 5 bases; nucleotides outside the gene matches: 6. CDR3 sequence reads: CSVDRQGWNNEQFF. The CDR3 nucleotides are TGCAGCGTTGATAGACAGGGGTGGAACAATGAGCAGTTCTTC.

As for this clone: The same CDR3 also results from other DNA sequences found in this sample. The genes are TRBV30 and TRBJ2-3; 8 nucleotides match TRBD2. The CDR3 loop spans 15 amino acids. Losses at the gene ends were 0 bases for V and 3 bases for J; bases not matched to a gene: 5. Looked up from germline, CDR1 is GTSNPN and CDR2 is SVGIG (reference sequence). CDR3 nucleotide sequence: TGTGCCTGGAGTGTCATCAGCGGGGGAACAGATACGCAGTATTTT. The encoded protein is CAWSVISGGTDTQYF.

This clone was counted ten times or more. The chain employs TRBV29-1 and TRBJ1-1, with a possible D match to TRBD1 (5 bases). Trimming cost V 5 bases and J 3 bases, with 19 bases left between them. CDR1 is SQVTM and CDR2 is ANQGSEA in the germline V gene. CDR3 length: 15 amino acids. This CDR3 reads CSVLHGGVRDTEAFF. CDR3 bases: TGCAGCGTTCTACACGGGGGGGTCCGGGACACTGAAGCTTTCTTT.

The chain recombines TRBV5-1 with TRBJ2-5; weak D call: TRBD1 (6 bases). The CDR3 totals 12 residues. V was trimmed by 1 base and J by 5 bases, leaving 6 bases between them. From germline, CDR1 is SGHRS and CDR2 YFSETQ. Here the CDR3 reads CASSLQGETQYF. Written as DNA, the CDR3 is TGCGCCAGCAGCTTGCAGGGGGAGACCCAGTACTTC.

The table lists this clone with a few counts. The chain is built from TRBV7-9 and TRBJ2-6, with 7 positions matching TRBD1. The germline gives CDR1 SEHNR, CDR2 FQNEAQ (reference sequence). CDR3 length equals 18 residues. The trim removed 7 bases at V and 0 bases at J, leaving 12 bases unmatched. In nucleotides, the CDR3 is TGTGCCAGCACCACCCCGACAGGGACCCTCTCTGGGGCCAACGTCCTGACTTTC. Amino acids: CASTTPTGTLSGANVLTF.

The J gene is TRBJ2-5, the V gene TRBV9, with a tentative D call TRBD2 (5 bases). V lost 3 bases and J 3 bases, leaving 12 bases between the germline ends. The CDR3 spans 14 residues. Per germline, CDR1 SGDLS and CDR2 YYNGEE. The CDR3 DNA is TGTGCCAGCAGCGCGCCGGGAACCGAAGAGACCCAGTACTTC. Amino acid sequence: CASSAPGTEETQYF.

V and J are TRBV29-1 and TRBJ2-3; D perhaps matches TRBD2 (6 bases). The V end was cut by 4 bases, the J end by 1 base, with 9 bases between. The length of the CDR3 is 13 residues. Germline loops: CDR1 SQVTM, CDR2 ANQGSEA. CDR3 coding DNA: TGCAGCGTTGGGCCGGGGGGCACAGATACGCAGTATTTT. Encoded protein: CSVGPGGTDTQYF.

This chain joins TRBV29-1 and TRBJ2-5; 9 bases align to TRBD1. J lost 2 bases, V lost 5 bases, and 12 bases had no gene match. This CDR3 region has 16 residues. Germline values: CDR1 SQVTM, CDR2 ANQGSEA. CDR3 protein: CSVRDRDWGTQETQYF. CDR3 coding DNA: TGCAGCGTTCGGGACAGGGATTGGGGAACTCAAGAGACCCAGTACTTC.

The J gene is TRBJ2-2, the V gene TRBV29-1; 7 bases map to TRBD2. CDR3 length equals 14 residues. The trim removed 6 bases at V and 1 base at J, leaving 5 bases unmatched. In germline, CDR1 is SQVTM, CDR2 ANQGSEA. The CDR3 loop is CSVAGRQNTGELFF. The CDR3 DNA sequence: TGCAGCGTAGCGGGACGCCAGAACACCGGGGAGCTGTTTTTT.

CDR3 coding DNA: TGTGCCAGCAGTGGGCAGAGGAACACTGAAGCTTTCTTT. Translated, it gives CASSGQRNTEAFF. V is TRBV7-9 and J is TRBJ1-1; D is unresolved. The germline CDR1 and CDR2 sequences are SEHNR and FQNEAQ (reference sequence). Trimming left V 6 bases short and J 1 base short, with 9 bases between. CDR3 size: 13 residues.